This T cell receptor (beta chain) was observed in a study of technical replicates of blood from a few donors. TCRdb's copy holds only in-frame clones and misses some; the assay was immunoSEQ multiplex PCR. Altogether roughly 80,000 clones are present, 96% being singletons, with the ten largest covering under 0.2%. Germline V gives CDR1 MDHEN, CDR2 SYDVKM. The CDR3 is 17 amino acids. Trimming cost V 5 bases and J 5 bases; bases outside gene matches: 8. This clone was counted once. The genes are TRBV28 and TRBJ2-1; 14 bases line up with TRBD2. This receptor was taken from a human donor in good health. The material sequenced was T cells isolated from PBMCs. The CDR3 DNA reads TGTGCCAGCAGTGCCCCGGGACTAGCGGGGGAAGACAATGAGCAGTTCTTC. Translation: CASSAPGLAGEDNEQFF.